Each of the 8 T cell receptor beta chains below was sequenced from the same sample in a study of blood T cell repertoires in COVID-19. Clones were sequenced by immunoSEQ multiplex PCR, and TCRdb holds only the in-frame ones, with some missing. The table lists about 99,000 clones, 70% to 90% of them singletons. Material: peripheral blood. These receptors were obtained from a man aged 50-60 years in a cohort sampled during active COVID-19.

The rearrangement links TRBV15 to TRBJ2-7; perhaps TRBD2 as D (5 bases). This CDR3 has 14 amino acids. Trimming left V 1 base short and J 0 bases short, with 7 bases between. The germline V gene has CDR1 LNHNV and CDR2 YYDKDF (reference sequence). DNA for the CDR3: TGTGCCACCAGCAGAGGTGGGAGCTCCTACGAGCAGTACTTC. This gives the protein CATSRGGSSYEQYF.

This clone was found once. The chain links TRBV10-1 to TRBJ2-7; 8 bases match TRBD2. Losses at the gene ends were 7 bases for V and 5 bases for J; bases not matched to a gene: 16. Germline CDR1 and CDR2: WNHNN and SYGVQD (reference sequence). This CDR3 contains 16 residues. The CDR3 is CASTNLAGRSSHEQYF. In nucleotides, the CDR3 is TGCGCCAGCACTAACTTAGCGGGGAGGTCTTCTCACGAGCAGTACTTC.

The chain joins TRBV5-4 to TRBJ2-2, with D possibly TRBD1 on 7 matching bases. This CDR3 is 15 amino acids long. The germline V gene has CDR1 SGHNT and CDR2 YYREEE (reference sequence). The germline V and J ends were trimmed by 6 bases and 1 base, with 13 bases remaining between them. As DNA, the CDR3 is TGTGCCAGCAAGGGGGGACAGAGGAACACCGGGGAGCTGTTTTTT. This codes for CASKGGQRNTGELFF.

The V gene is TRBV5-5, the J gene TRBJ2-3, with a tentative D call TRBD2 (7 bases). Trimming cost V 0 bases and J 2 bases, with 16 bases left between them. This CDR3 has 17 amino acids. Germline V gene data show CDR1 as SGHKS and CDR2 as YYEKEE (reference sequence). DNA for the CDR3: TGTGCCAGCAGCTTGGCCCCGTCGGGGGGCTACACAGATACGCAGTATTTT. Translating gives CASSLAPSGGYTDTQYF. Variable domain in full (rest from reference TRBV5-5 and TRBJ2-3): DAGVTQSPTHLIKTRGQQVTLRCSPISGHKSVSWYQQVLGQGPQFIFQYYEKEERGRGNFPDRFSARQFPNYSSELNVNALLLGDSALYLCASSLAPSGGYTDTQYFGPGTRLTVL.

This clone was detected once. V usage is TRBV2 and J usage is TRBJ1-2, with TRBD1 matching over 9 bases. CDR1 and CDR2 from the germline V gene are SNHLY and FYNNEI. V trimming: 5 bases; J trimming: 6 bases; junction bases outside the gene matches: 1. CDR3 size: 12 residues. CDR3 coding DNA: TGTGCCAGCAGTAGGGACAGGGATGGCTACACCTTC. It codes for CASSRDRDGYTF.

V is TRBV6-5 and J is TRBJ1-1; no reliable D call. CDR3 size: 15 residues. Germline V gene data show CDR1 as MNHEY and CDR2 as SVGAGI. The V and J ends lost 6 bases and 1 base respectively, with 15 bases between them. CDR3 amino acids: CASRTQGSGNTEAFF. The CDR3 DNA reads TGTGCCAGCAGAACCCAAGGCTCGGGGAACACTGAAGCTTTCTTT.

The chain combines TRBV18 with TRBJ1-2; D is undetermined. Germline lookup yields CDR1 KGHSH and CDR2 LQKENI. The CDR3 consists of 14 residues. V lost 6 bases and J 8 bases, leaving 19 bases between the germline ends. CDR3 nucleotide sequence: TGTGCCAGCTCTCCCTACAGCGGGCGTGGAGGCTACACCTTC. Its protein product is CASSPYSGRGGYTF.

The rearrangement uses TRBV2 and TRBJ2-5, with 8 bases matching TRBD1. Germline CDR1 and CDR2: SNHLY and FYNNEI. J lost 7 bases, V lost 0 bases, and 7 bases had no gene match. The length of the CDR3 is 15 residues. As DNA, the CDR3 is TGTGCCAGCAGTGAAGCGGCCGGACAGGGTGTGACCCAGTACTTC. Amino acids: CASSEAAGQGVTQYF.